Below, 9 T cell receptor beta chains from the same sample are listed, as sequenced in a study of PD-1 blockade in classical Hodgkin lymphoma (dated by TCRdb to about 2020). The time point label on this specimen signifies: cycle 1 day 1 (C1D1), immediately before nivolumab initiation. Relapse after autologous stem cell transplantation had occurred in all trial patients, and cohorts A, B and C were distinguished by prior brentuximab vedotin exposure. Library preparation was by the immunoSEQ multiplex PCR assay. What TCRdb holds here is the immuneACCESS table cut down to in-frame rearrangements. Part of the clones is not present; checked against another copy, under half of the missing clones reflect an unresolved V gene, and the others are unexplained. The sample table lists 10,000 to 15,000 clones, roughly 80% of them with a count of one. The ten largest clonotypes hold 25% of the sample. The sample here was peripheral blood mononuclear cells (PBMCs), taken at baseline. These receptor sequences come from a human donor with classical Hodgkin lymphoma.

The rearrangement joins TRBV6-6 to TRBJ2-6, with 9 positions matching TRBD1. CDR3 size: 15 residues. The germline gives CDR1 MNHNY, CDR2 SVGAGI (reference sequence). V was pared by 6 bases and J by 2 bases, with 2 bases of the junction left unmatched. The CDR3, as DNA: TGTGCCAGCAGCCGACAGGGGGCTGGGGCCAACGTCCTGACTTTC. This encodes CASSRQGAGANVLTF.

In its sample, this clone was seen a few times. Other DNA variants within this sample encode the same CDR3. This chain links TRBV6-5 with TRBJ2-2; tentatively, D is TRBD1 (7 bases). The CDR3 is made up of 14 amino acids. V shed 6 bases and J shed 2 bases, with 10 bases lying between them. Per germline, CDR1 MNHEY and CDR2 SVGAGI. For the CDR3, the DNA is TGTGCCAGCAGGACAGGGACTAACACCGGGGAGCTGTTTTTT. The encoded protein is CASRTGTNTGELFF.

This clone was counted only a few times. The V gene is TRBV7-3, the J gene TRBJ2-2, with TRBD1 matching 7 bases. The CDR3 loop spans 12 amino acids. V shed 6 bases and J 8 bases; nucleotides not matched to a gene: 3. CDR1 is SGHTA and CDR2 is FQGTGA in the germline V gene. CDR3 amino acids: CASRTGLGELFF. The CDR3, as DNA: TGTGCCAGCAGGACAGGGTTAGGGGAGCTGTTTTTT.

V gene TRBV2 combines with J gene TRBJ1-4; 8 bases are shared with TRBD1. After removal of 4 bases from V and 1 base from J, the junction contained 2 bases not matched to a gene. Germline CDR1 is SNHLY and CDR2 is FYNNEI. The CDR3 spans 15 residues. CDR3 nucleotides: TGTGCCAGCAGTGGAGACAGGGGAACTAATGAAAAACTGTTTTTT. Translated, it gives CASSGDRGTNEKLFF.

The rearrangement uses TRBV5-5 and TRBJ1-1; D remains unclear. The germline V gene has CDR1 SGHKS and CDR2 YYEKEE (reference sequence). This CDR3 contains 11 residues. V was trimmed by 4 bases and J by 4 bases, leaving 5 bases between them. The CDR3 here is CASSQGTEAFF. DNA of the CDR3: TGTGCCAGCAGCCAAGGCACTGAAGCTTTCTTT.

The J gene is TRBJ2-7, the V gene TRBV29-1; TRBD1 matches 7 bases. Germline CDR1 is SQVTM and CDR2 is ANQGSEA. V lost 7 bases to trimming and J lost 2 bases; unmatched junction nucleotides: 8. This CDR3 is built from 13 residues. The CDR3 region is CSALGDSTYEQYF. In nucleotides, the CDR3 is TGCAGCGCCTTAGGGGACAGCACCTACGAGCAGTACTTC.

V and J are TRBV2 and TRBJ2-7, with TRBD2 matching 7 bases. V was clipped by 8 bases and J by 3 bases; unmatched bases: 16. The germline gives CDR1 SNHLY, CDR2 FYNNEI. The CDR3 extends over 16 amino acids. CDR3 residues: CASSTSPGGSFYEQYF. CDR3 sequence (DNA): TGTGCCAGCTCGACCTCTCCTGGCGGGAGTTTCTACGAGCAGTACTTC.

The V call is TRBV7-9, the J call TRBJ2-2; 10 bases agree with TRBD2. This CDR3 spans 15 amino acids. CDR1 and CDR2 from the germline V gene are SEHNR and FQNEAQ (reference sequence). Trimming cost V 5 bases and J 1 base; bases outside gene matches: 1. This CDR3 reads CASSRTSGNTGELFF. DNA of the CDR3: TGTGCCAGCAGCCGGACTAGCGGGAACACCGGGGAGCTGTTTTTT.

The chain recombines TRBV27 with TRBJ2-1; D could derive from TRBD1 or TRBD2 (6 bases each). This CDR3 is 14 amino acids long. Germline CDR1 is MNHEY and CDR2 is SMNVEV (reference sequence). Trimming stripped 3 bases from V and 7 bases from J, with 13 bases between. CDR3 in amino acids: CASSLGQGRNEQFF. CDR3 bases: TGTGCCAGCAGTTTGGGTCAGGGGAGGAATGAGCAGTTCTTC.